Presented here are 12 T cell receptor beta chains from one specimen sequenced in a study of HIV-infected patients and healthy controls. No cell fractionation was done, so the repertoire covers all unsorted peripheral blood T cells. Reverse transcription used around 500 ng RNA and constant-region primers for alpha and beta. Alpha and beta chain libraries were made separately by chain-specific third strand synthesis with multiplexing indices. TCRdb re-derived calls from the 5' RACE reads in MiXCR, one entry per CDR3 protein. The sample records approximately 7,600 distinct CDR3 sequences, approximately 11% being singletons. The sample here was blood, taken before antiretroviral therapy. These receptors originate from an adult with HIV infection.

This clonotype is medium-sized within its sample. This chain connects TRBV4-3 to TRBJ1-1; D is unresolved. Germline CDR1 is LGHNA and CDR2 is YSLEER. Trimming cost V 0 bases and J 6 bases, with 14 bases left between them. CDR3 length equals 15 residues. DNA of the CDR3: TGCGCCAGCAGCCAAGATCGGCCCCTATATCCTGAAGCTTTCTTT. Amino acid sequence: CASSQDRPLYPEAFF.

This chain connects TRBV7-9 to TRBJ2-7; no firm D call. The length of the CDR3 is 13 residues. Between the trimmed V and J ends, which lost 3 bases and 4 bases, there was a span of 10 bases. Germline V lookup: CDR1 SEHNR, CDR2 FQNEAQ (reference sequence). The CDR3 bases are TGTGCCAGCAGCTTGACAACCCAGTACGAGCAGTACTTC. This translates into CASSLTTQYEQYF.

This clonotype was detected many times. V is TRBV7-2 and J is TRBJ2-6, with 7 bases fitting TRBD1. V was pared by 5 bases and J by 3 bases, with 7 bases of the junction left unmatched. The CDR3 has 16 amino acids. Germline CDR1 is SGHTA and CDR2 is FQGNSA. The CDR3 bases are TGTGCCAGCAGCGGCCAAGACAGGGTTGGGGCCAACGTCCTGACTTTC. It codes for CASSGQDRVGANVLTF.

This clonotype was seen a few times. The gene calls are TRBV12-3 or TRBV12-4 and TRBJ2-5, with D tentatively TRBD2 (6 bases). The CDR3 spans 13 residues. Trimming stripped 5 bases from V and 5 bases from J, with 12 bases between. CDR3 protein: CASSTSSAETQYF. The DNA of the CDR3 is TGTGCCAGCAGTACTAGCTCCGCGGAGACCCAGTACTTC.

This rearrangement joins TRBV7-8 to TRBJ2-3, with D hard to call. With 4 bases removed from V and 2 bases from J, the gap between germline ends came to 4 bases. The length of the CDR3 is 12 residues. Germline V gives CDR1 SGHVS, CDR2 FQNEAQ. In nucleotides, the CDR3 is TGTGCCAGCAGCTACTCCACAGATACGCAGTATTTT. It specifies CASSYSTDTQYF.

This clonotype was seen only a few times. This rearrangement joins TRBV20-1 to TRBJ2-5; 7 positions match TRBD1. V trimming: 4 bases; J trimming: 4 bases; junction bases outside the gene matches: 9. Germline CDR1 is DFQATT and CDR2 is SNEGSKA (reference sequence). The CDR3 is made up of 14 amino acids. The CDR3 loop reads CSANRGAITETQYF. CDR3 sequence (DNA): TGCAGTGCTAACAGGGGAGCCATTACAGAGACCCAGTACTTC.

The rearrangement joins TRBV7-2 to TRBJ2-7; 8 positions match TRBD2. Germline V gene data show CDR1 as SGHTA and CDR2 as FQGNSA. CDR3 length equals 13 residues. Unmatched junction bases numbered 6, after V lost 5 bases and J lost 6 bases. CDR3 amino acids: CASSQGLEIEQYF. In nucleotides, the CDR3 is TGTGCCAGCAGCCAGGGACTAGAAATCGAGCAGTACTTC.

This clonotype was observed many times. This chain uses TRBV29-1 with TRBJ2-1, with D possibly called TRBD1 or TRBD2 (6 bases each). Germline V lookup: CDR1 SQVTM, CDR2 ANQGSEA. This CDR3 region has 13 residues. V was trimmed by 4 bases and J by 8 bases, leaving 15 bases between them. CDR3 region: CSVVGGGIYEQFF. For the CDR3, the DNA is TGCAGCGTTGTGGGGGGCGGGATATATGAGCAGTTCTTC.

This clonotype was seen repeatedly, ten times or more. The J gene is TRBJ2-1, the V gene TRBV7-6; the match to TRBD2 covers 13 bases. Germline V gene sequence: CDR1 SGHVS, CDR2 FNYEAQ. Trimming cost V 5 bases and J 7 bases; bases outside gene matches: 8. CDR3 length equals 16 residues. CDR3 coding DNA: TGTGCCAGCAGCCCTGGACTAGCGGGGGTTCTTAATGAGCAGTTCTTC. Protein: CASSPGLAGVLNEQFF.

This clonotype is categorized as large. The chain has TRBV5-4 and TRBJ2-3, with TRBD1 matching over 11 bases. The CDR3 has 17 amino acids. The germline CDR1 and CDR2 sequences are SGHNT and YYREEE (reference sequence). The junction had 8 bases not matched to a gene; V was cut back by 0 bases and J by 5 bases. CDR3 bases: TGTGCCAGCAGCTTGGAGGGTTGGACAGGGGGCCAAGATACGCAGTATTTT. This codes for CASSLEGWTGGQDTQYF.

In this sample, this clonotype is medium-sized. The genes are TRBV28 and TRBJ2-7; weak D call: TRBD1 (6 bases). Trimming removed 4 bases from V and 7 bases from J, with 17 bases in between. This CDR3 spans 14 amino acids. Germline assignment: CDR1 MDHEN and CDR2 SYDVKM. The CDR3 DNA reads as TGTGCCAGCAGTTCCAGCTGGGGGCCGAGGGAGCAGTACTTC. Its translation is CASSSSWGPREQYF.

V and J are TRBV20-1 and TRBJ2-2; weak D call: TRBD1 (6 bases). The CDR3 totals 15 residues. V was shortened by 1 base and J by 4 bases, with 13 bases between the two germline ends. The germline V gene has CDR1 DFQATT and CDR2 SNEGSKA (reference sequence). The chain's CDR3 is CSARVRGLITGELFF. The CDR3 DNA reads as TGCAGTGCTAGAGTCAGGGGTTTAATCACCGGGGAGCTGTTTTTT.